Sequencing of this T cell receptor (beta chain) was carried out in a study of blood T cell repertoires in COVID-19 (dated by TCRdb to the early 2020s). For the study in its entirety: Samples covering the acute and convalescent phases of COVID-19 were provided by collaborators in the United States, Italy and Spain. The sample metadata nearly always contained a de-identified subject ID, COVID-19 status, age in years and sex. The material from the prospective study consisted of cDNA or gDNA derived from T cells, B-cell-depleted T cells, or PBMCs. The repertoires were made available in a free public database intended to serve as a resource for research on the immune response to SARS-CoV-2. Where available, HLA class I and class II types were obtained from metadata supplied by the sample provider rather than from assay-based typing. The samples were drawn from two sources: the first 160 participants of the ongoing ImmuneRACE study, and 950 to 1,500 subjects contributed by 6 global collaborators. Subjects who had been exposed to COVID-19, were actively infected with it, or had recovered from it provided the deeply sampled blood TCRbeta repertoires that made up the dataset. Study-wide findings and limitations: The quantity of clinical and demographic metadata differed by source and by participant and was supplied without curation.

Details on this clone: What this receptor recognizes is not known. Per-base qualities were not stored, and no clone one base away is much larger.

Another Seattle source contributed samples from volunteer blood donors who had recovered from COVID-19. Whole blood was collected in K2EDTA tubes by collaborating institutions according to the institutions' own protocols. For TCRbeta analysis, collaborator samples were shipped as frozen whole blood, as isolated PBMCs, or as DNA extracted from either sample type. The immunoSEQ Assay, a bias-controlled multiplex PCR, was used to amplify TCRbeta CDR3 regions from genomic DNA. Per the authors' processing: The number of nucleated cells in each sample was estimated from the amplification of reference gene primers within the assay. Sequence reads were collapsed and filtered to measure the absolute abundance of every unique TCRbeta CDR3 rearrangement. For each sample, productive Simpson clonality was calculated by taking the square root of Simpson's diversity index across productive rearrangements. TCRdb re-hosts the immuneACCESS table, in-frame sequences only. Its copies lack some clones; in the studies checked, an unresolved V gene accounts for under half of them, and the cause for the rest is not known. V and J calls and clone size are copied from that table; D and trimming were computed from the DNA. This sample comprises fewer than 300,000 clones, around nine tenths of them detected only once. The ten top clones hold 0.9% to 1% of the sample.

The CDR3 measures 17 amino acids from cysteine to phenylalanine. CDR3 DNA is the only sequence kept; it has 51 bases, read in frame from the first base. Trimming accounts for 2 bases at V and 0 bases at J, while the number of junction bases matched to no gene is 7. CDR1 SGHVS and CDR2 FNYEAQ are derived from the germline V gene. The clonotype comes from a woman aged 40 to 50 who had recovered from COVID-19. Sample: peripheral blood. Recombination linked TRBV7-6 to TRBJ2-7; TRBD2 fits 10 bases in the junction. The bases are TGTGCCAGCAGCTTATGGCCCGCTAGCGGGAGCTCCTACGAGCAGTACTTC. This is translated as CASSLWPASGSSYEQYF.